This T cell receptor (beta chain) emerged from a study of cytomegalovirus exposure and HLA in healthy donors. Those who donated were healthy bone marrow donors. CDR3 length: 19 amino acids. This clone has a handful of counts. 60 Vbeta and 13 Jbeta primers were used in PCR. Assay: immunoSEQ multiplex PCR; the TCRdb copy retains only in-frame clones and omits some. The sample consists of about 200,000 clones, roughly four fifths of them appearing once. Sample: PBMCs. J is TRBJ1-1 and V is TRBV21-1. TRBV21-1 is given as a pseudogene. The origin of this receptor is a woman aged 45-59 years in good health and CMV-seropositive. CDR3 DNA: TGTGCCAGCAGCCCACCCAGCGGGAGGGGAATGAGGTGGAACACTGAAGCTTTCTTT. Its translation: CASSPPSGRGMRWNTEAFF.